The 14 T cell receptor beta chains below come from one sample, sequenced in a study of CD8+ T cells in alopecia areata. Treatment denoted: oral pan-JAK inhibitor, 5-10 mg twice daily. RNA was extracted and reverse transcribed into cDNA as the sequencing template. Produced via immunoSEQ multiplex PCR; TCRdb's table is partial and in-frame only. The profile shows approximately 200,000 clones, nearly 60% of them singletons. The sample here was CD4+ T cells sorted from blood, taken at week 24, from a patient treated with tofacitinib. Receptors originate from a human donor with alopecia areata.

This clone was seen more than once but under ten times. The chain recombines TRBV7-2 with TRBJ1-2, with D unresolved. CDR3 size: 15 residues. CDR1 is SGHTA, CDR2 FQGNSA, per germline. Trimming cost V 1 base and J 3 bases, with 12 bases left between them. For the CDR3, the DNA is TGTGCCAGCAGCTTAGTTCGCTTTTCGGACTATGGCTACACCTTC. It specifies CASSLVRFSDYGYTF.

V is TRBV7-9 and J is TRBJ2-5; D unresolved. The CDR3 runs 12 residues. CDR1 and CDR2 from the germline V gene are SEHNR and FQNEAQ (reference sequence). V lost 1 base and J lost 8, with 8 bases in between. As DNA, the CDR3 is TGTGCCAGCAGCTTAGAATGGTATACCCAGTACTTC. The encoded protein is CASSLEWYTQYF.

The rearrangement links TRBV7-8 to TRBJ1-2; D is ambiguous. The CDR3 has 13 residues. The germline V gene has CDR1 SGHVS and CDR2 FQNEAQ. V gave up 2 bases and J gave up 7 bases, with 11 bases separating them. CDR3 protein: CASSLSASSGYTF. The DNA for the CDR3 is TGTGCCAGCAGCTTAAGCGCGTCGAGTGGCTACACCTTC.

In its sample, this clone was seen once. The chain uses TRBV9 and TRBJ2-3; a weak D match, TRBD2 (6 bases). The germline V and J ends were trimmed by 4 bases and 3 bases, with 15 bases remaining between them. CDR3 length: 15 residues. Per germline, CDR1 SGDLS and CDR2 YYNGEE. CDR3 nucleotide sequence: TGTGCCAGCAGCCCTAGGGGCGGGACGACAGATACGCAGTATTTT. It codes for CASSPRGGTTDTQYF. Using reference TRBV9 and TRBJ2-3 for the parts outside the CDR3, the full variable domain is DSGVTQTPKHLITATGQRVTLRCSPRSGDLSVYWYQQSLDQGLQFLIQYYNGEERAKGNILERFSAQQFPDLHSELNLSSLELGDSALYFCASSPRGGTTDTQYFGPGTRLTVL.

The chain joins TRBV5-4 to TRBJ2-1; no clear D. Trimming took 2 bases from V and 2 from J, leaving 11 bases between them. Germline loops: CDR1 SGHNT, CDR2 YYREEE (reference sequence). The CDR3 length is 15 residues. Written as DNA, the CDR3 is TGTGCCAGCAGCTTCGCCCCCTCGACCTACAATGAGCAGTTCTTC. Residues: CASSFAPSTYNEQFF.

The CDR3 sequence is CAVRTEAIGTEAFF. CDR3 coding DNA: TGTGCCGTTCGGACAGAGGCGATTGGCACTGAAGCTTTCTTT. The gene calls are TRBV6-5 and TRBJ1-1; D perhaps matches TRBD1 (6 bases). Germline CDR1 and CDR2: MNHEY and SVGAGI. The germline V and J ends were trimmed by 11 bases and 4 bases, with 20 bases remaining between them. The CDR3 spans 14 residues.

V usage is TRBV29-1 and J usage is TRBJ1-4, with D unclear. The CDR3 has 13 amino acids. V was shortened by 6 bases and J by 0 bases, with 8 bases between the two germline ends. Germline values: CDR1 SQVTM, CDR2 ANQGSEA. The DNA of the CDR3 is TGCAGCGTGGCATGGGCAACTAATGAAAAACTGTTTTTT. It yields the protein CSVAWATNEKLFF.

This sequence joins TRBV4-1 and TRBJ2-2; D is undetermined. The CDR3 spans 14 residues. Germline V gene sequence: CDR1 MGHRA, CDR2 YSYEKL. Trimming cost V 1 base and J 4 bases, with 7 bases left between them. The CDR3: CASSQASATGELFF. CDR3 nucleotide sequence: TGCGCCAGCAGCCAAGCCAGCGCCACCGGGGAGCTGTTTTTT.

This clone was detected a few times. The V call is TRBV29-1, the J call TRBJ1-4; 9 nucleotides line up with TRBD1. The germline gives CDR1 SQVTM, CDR2 ANQGSEA. J lost 6 bases, V lost 6 bases, and 8 bases had no gene match. This CDR3 region has 14 residues. The CDR3 region is CSVQPGTGHEKLFF. Here the CDR3 DNA reads TGCAGCGTGCAACCGGGGACAGGGCATGAAAAACTGTTTTTT. The whole variable domain, filled in from reference TRBV29-1 and TRBJ1-4, reads SAVISQKPSRDICQRGTSLTIQCQVDSQVTMMFWYRQQPGQSLTLIATANQGSEATYESGFVIDKFPISRPNLTFSTLTVSNMSPEDSSIYLCSVQPGTGHEKLFFGSGTQLSVL.

This clone appeared a few times. The rearrangement uses TRBV7-2 and TRBJ2-7; D perhaps matches TRBD2 (6 bases). There are 13 residues in the CDR3. Trimming removed 5 bases from V and 7 bases from J, with 15 bases in between. Per the germline V gene, CDR1 is SGHTA and CDR2 is FQGNSA. CDR3 DNA sequence: TGTGCCAGCAGCCCAAGGAGGGGTCAAGAGCAGTACTTC. It translates to CASSPRRGQEQYF.

This clone turned up a few times. CDR3 amino acids: CAISESSSGRAHEQFF. In DNA, the CDR3 is TGTGCCATCAGTGAGTCGTCTAGCGGGAGGGCACATGAGCAGTTCTTC. V usage is TRBV10-3 and J usage is TRBJ2-1; 12 bases map to TRBD2. Per the germline V gene, CDR1 is ENHRY and CDR2 is SYGVKD. The CDR3 is made up of 16 amino acids. V shed 0 bases and J 8 bases; nucleotides not matched to a gene: 5.

V and J are TRBV6-5 and TRBJ2-1; 9 bases agree with TRBD1. The CDR3 sequence is 15 residues long. Trimming took 2 bases from V and 5 from J; bases not matched to a gene: 4. Germline V gives CDR1 MNHEY, CDR2 SVGAGI. The CDR3 spells CASSYTGQGNNEQFF. The DNA for the CDR3 is TGTGCCAGCAGTTACACCGGACAGGGGAACAATGAGCAGTTCTTC.

The chain recombines TRBV30 with TRBJ1-3; 7 bases align to TRBD1. Germline V lookup: CDR1 GTSNPN, CDR2 SVGIG (reference sequence). The CDR3 contains 14 residues. V lost 2 bases to trimming and J lost 2 bases; unmatched junction nucleotides: 3. In DNA form, the CDR3 reads TGTGCCTGGAGTCCAGGGACAGCTGGAAACACCATATATTTT. Amino acid sequence: CAWSPGTAGNTIYF.

The chain uses TRBV29-1 and TRBJ2-3; TRBD1 matches 9 bases. V lost 6 bases to trimming and J lost 10 bases; unmatched junction nucleotides: 14. The CDR3 extends over 14 amino acids. In germline, CDR1 is SQVTM, CDR2 ANQGSEA. The CDR3 region has the DNA TGCAGCGTAAGAACCGGGACAGGGAATATTGCGCAGTATTTT. Translating gives CSVRTGTGNIAQYF.